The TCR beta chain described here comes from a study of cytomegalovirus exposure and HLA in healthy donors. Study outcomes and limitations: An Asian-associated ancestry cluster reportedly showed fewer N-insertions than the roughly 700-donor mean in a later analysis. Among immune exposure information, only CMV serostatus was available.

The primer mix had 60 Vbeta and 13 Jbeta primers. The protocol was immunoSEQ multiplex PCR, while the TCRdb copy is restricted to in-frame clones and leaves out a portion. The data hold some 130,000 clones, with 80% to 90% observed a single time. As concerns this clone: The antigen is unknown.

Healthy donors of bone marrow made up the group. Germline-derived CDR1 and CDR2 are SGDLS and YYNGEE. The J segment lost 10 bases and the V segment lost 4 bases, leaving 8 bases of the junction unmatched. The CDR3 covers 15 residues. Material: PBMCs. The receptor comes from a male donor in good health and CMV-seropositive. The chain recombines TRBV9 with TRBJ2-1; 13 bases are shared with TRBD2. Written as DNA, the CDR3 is TGTGCCAGCAGCCCGGGACTAGCGGGAATGGAGGAGCAGTTCTTC. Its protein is CASSPGLAGMEEQFF.